The 26 T cell receptor beta chains listed next were all sequenced from one sample in a study of blood T cell repertoires in COVID-19. Sequencing used immunoSEQ multiplex PCR; TCRdb keeps in-frame clones, though not all of them. The repertoire has about 76,000 clones, 80% of them found once; the top ten carry roughly 12%. Sequencing input: peripheral blood. All receptors come from a human donor in a cohort sampled during active COVID-19.

V gene TRBV29-1 combines with J gene TRBJ2-3; tentatively, D is TRBD1 (6 bases). Germline CDR1 reads SQVTM; CDR2 reads ANQGSEA. V lost 8 bases and J 4 bases, leaving 10 bases between the germline ends. The length of the CDR3 is 11 residues. The CDR3 region is CSQGISDTQYF. CDR3 sequence (DNA): TGCAGCCAGGGGATTTCAGATACGCAGTATTTT.

The chain links TRBV10-2 to TRBJ1-1, with D tentatively TRBD1 (6 bases). In germline, CDR1 is WSHSY, CDR2 SAAADI. The CDR3 totals 14 residues. The V and J ends lost 7 bases and 0 bases respectively, with 12 bases between them. The CDR3 DNA sequence: TGCGCCAGCACCCACGGGACACTGAACACTGAAGCTTTCTTT. Protein sequence: CASTHGTLNTEAFF.

This clone came up once. The chain couples TRBV2 to TRBJ2-3; 7 bases are shared with TRBD2. V lost 6 bases, J lost 6 bases, and 15 bases stayed unmatched. This CDR3 has 16 residues. The germline gives CDR1 SNHLY, CDR2 FYNNEI. The CDR3 region is CASSRDPMGGLDTQYF. In DNA, the CDR3 is TGTGCCAGCAGCCGGGACCCTATGGGGGGGTTGGATACGCAGTATTTT. The complete variable domain, with remaining parts taken from reference TRBV2 and TRBJ2-3, reads EPEVTQTPSHQVTQMGQEVILRCVPISNHLYFYWYRQILGQKVEFLVSFYNNEISEKSEIFDDQFSVERPDGSNFTLKIRSTKLEDSAMYFCASSRDPMGGLDTQYFGPGTRLTVL.

This chain joins TRBV2 and TRBJ2-7, with D perhaps TRBD2 (5 bases). This CDR3 spans 11 amino acids. The germline V gene has CDR1 SNHLY and CDR2 FYNNEI. The V gene lost 4 bases and the J gene lost 7 bases, with 8 bases spanning the gap. Written as DNA, the CDR3 is TGTGCCAGCAGTGTAAGGGAGGAGCAGTACGTC. This encodes CASSVREEQYV.

The chain recombines TRBV25-1 with TRBJ1-1, with 7 nucleotides matching TRBD1. V gave up 1 base and J gave up 0 bases; unmatched junction bases: 11. Germline CDR1 reads MGHDK; CDR2 reads SYGVNS. The CDR3 length is 18 residues. In DNA, the CDR3 is TGTGCCAGCAGTGAATGGGTGATCCCGGGACAGATGAACACTGAAGCTTTCTTT. Its translation is CASSEWVIPGQMNTEAFF.

The chain joins TRBV30 to TRBJ1-1; D is undetermined. Germline CDR1 reads GTSNPN; CDR2 reads SVGIG (reference sequence). V was clipped by 3 bases and J by 3 bases, with 11 bases between them. This CDR3 has 13 amino acids. The CDR3: CAWRPDGDTEAFF. The CDR3 DNA follows: TGTGCCTGGAGGCCTGACGGGGACACTGAAGCTTTCTTT.

The J gene is TRBJ1-2, the V gene TRBV21-1; the D call in the table, TRBD1, was not verified against the DNA. TRBV21-1 is given as a pseudogene. CDR3 length: 16 amino acids. CDR3 protein: CASSKEKGAGKDGYTF. DNA for the CDR3: TGTGCCAGCAGCAAAGAAAAGGGGGCGGGGAAGGATGGCTACACCTTC.

This clone was seen only once. The chain uses TRBV4-3 and TRBJ1-2, with unresolved D. Per germline, CDR1 LGHNA and CDR2 YSLEER. V was shortened by 0 bases and J by 7 bases, with 21 bases between the two germline ends. CDR3 length: 17 amino acids. CDR3 DNA sequence: TGCGCCAGCAGCCAAGACTTTTCGCCATCCGGGAAATTTGGCTACACCTTC. Its protein is CASSQDFSPSGKFGYTF.

The table lists this clone with a count of one. The J gene is TRBJ2-3, the V gene TRBV15, with a possible D match to TRBD1 (5 bases). CDR3 length equals 14 residues. The V end was cut by 0 bases, the J end by 4 bases, with 8 bases between. Germline-derived CDR1 and CDR2 are LNHNV and YYDKDF (reference sequence). CDR3 loop: CATSREGPPDTQYF. The CDR3 DNA is TGTGCCACCAGCAGAGAGGGGCCCCCAGATACGCAGTATTTT.

The chain is built from TRBV4-1 and TRBJ2-1; 9 nucleotides line up with TRBD1. Germline values: CDR1 MGHRA, CDR2 YSYEKL. The CDR3 is 14 residues long. V was pared by 5 bases and J by 7 bases, with 6 bases of the junction left unmatched. CDR3: CASSRPDRGNEQFF. The CDR3 nucleotides read TGCGCCAGCAGCAGGCCGGACAGGGGAAATGAGCAGTTCTTC.

This clone was seen a few times. This chain joins TRBV5-4 and TRBJ1-2; 8 nucleotides align to TRBD1. This CDR3 has 13 amino acids. The V gene's germline CDR1 is SGHNT and CDR2 YYREEE (reference sequence). V trimming: 2 bases; J trimming: 8 bases; junction bases outside the gene matches: 5. The CDR3, as DNA: TGTGCCAGCAGCTTCGGACAGGGAGACGGCTACACCTTC. As protein: CASSFGQGDGYTF.

This rearrangement joins TRBV7-9 to TRBJ2-7; the match to TRBD1 covers 11 bases. V shed 1 base, J shed 7 bases, and the junction held 3 bases outside the gene matches. This CDR3 is built from 14 residues. Germline CDR1 reads SEHNR; CDR2 reads FQNEAQ (reference sequence). CDR3 loop: CASSLGDRGGEQYF. The CDR3 DNA sequence: TGTGCCAGCAGCTTAGGGGACAGGGGGGGAGAGCAGTACTTC.

The genes are TRBV7-3 and TRBJ2-6; possibly TRBD1 for D (6 bases). V was clipped by 5 bases and J by 4 bases, with 15 bases between them. Germline values: CDR1 SGHTA, CDR2 FQGTGA. The CDR3 has 16 residues. CDR3 sequence: CASSQGQTPGANVLTF. The CDR3 DNA reads as TGTGCCAGCAGCCAAGGACAGACGCCGGGGGCCAACGTCCTGACTTTC.

The genes are TRBV11-3 and TRBJ2-5; D call uncertain. This CDR3 is built from 14 residues. CDR1 and CDR2 from the germline V gene are SGHNT and YENEEA. The ends were cut back, 5 bases at V and 2 bases at J, with 12 bases in the middle. CDR3: CASSLGGGQETQYF. The CDR3 DNA sequence: TGTGCCAGCAGCCTCGGTGGCGGTCAAGAGACCCAGTACTTC.

The chain joins TRBV5-1 to TRBJ2-1; TRBD2 agrees at 10 bases. The CDR3 spans 17 residues. CDR1 and CDR2 from the germline V gene are SGHRS and YFSETQ. The V gene end was trimmed by 1 base and the J gene end by 8 bases; junction bases not matched to a gene: 12. The CDR3 DNA reads as TGCGCCAGCAGCTTGTGGGGGGTGTCTAGCGGGAGCCATGAGCAGTTCTTC. It encodes CASSLWGVSSGSHEQFF.

This chain links TRBV5-1 with TRBJ1-6, with D possibly TRBD1 on 6 matching bases. CDR1 is SGHRS and CDR2 is YFSETQ in the germline V gene. This CDR3 spans 13 amino acids. Trimming took 5 bases from V and 7 from J, leaving 10 bases between them. This CDR3 is CASRDTGNSPLHF. DNA for the CDR3: TGCGCCAGCAGGGATACAGGGAATTCACCCCTCCACTTT.

The genes are TRBV11-3 and TRBJ2-1; D not resolved. V was pared by 4 bases and J by 8 bases, with 12 bases between. The CDR3 is 13 amino acids. Germline V CDR1 and CDR2: SGHNT, YENEEA. The CDR3 nucleotides read TGTGCCAGCAGCTCTGGCGCCAGGCATGAGCAGTTCTTC. Translation gives CASSSGARHEQFF.

V and J are TRBV5-1 and TRBJ2-5; 7 nucleotides agree with TRBD1. The CDR3 covers 15 residues. Trimming at V came to 0 bases and at J to 4 bases, leaving 6 bases not matched to a gene. CDR1 SGHRS and CDR2 YFSETQ come from the germline V gene. The CDR3 DNA is TGCGCCAGCAGCTTGGCGGACAGGTGGGGAGAGACCCAGTACTTC. This sequence encodes CASSLADRWGETQYF.

In its sample, this clone was seen a few times. V gene TRBV18 combines with J gene TRBJ2-7; D unresolved. The CDR3 is 13 amino acids. The V end was cut by 3 bases, the J end by 3 bases, with 9 bases between. Germline V lookup: CDR1 KGHSH, CDR2 LQKENI. The CDR3 loop reads CASSPAANYEQYF. The CDR3 nucleotides read TGTGCCAGCTCACCGGCGGCAAACTACGAGCAGTACTTC.

This CDR3 is CASSSGWGGFGETQYF. In DNA form, the CDR3 reads TGTGCCAGCAGCTCCGGGTGGGGGGGATTCGGAGAGACCCAGTACTTC. This chain uses TRBV6-2 or TRBV6-3 with TRBJ2-5; 7 positions agree with TRBD2. This CDR3 region has 16 residues. V shed 6 bases, J shed 4 bases, and the junction held 14 bases outside the gene matches. Germline loops: CDR1 MNHEY, CDR2 SVGEGT.

This chain links TRBV3-1 (or the pseudogene TRBV3-2) with TRBJ2-3; D is perhaps TRBD2 (5 bases). Trimming cost V 7 bases and J 5 bases, with 16 bases left between them. The germline V gene has CDR1 LGHDT and CDR2 YNNKEL (reference sequence). This CDR3 has 14 amino acids. The CDR3 region is CASTPLGRGDTQYF. CDR3 in DNA: TGTGCCAGCACCCCGCTAGGGAGAGGAGATACGCAGTATTTT.

The CDR3: CASSLHAGNEQFF. CDR3 bases: TGTGCCAGCAGCCTGCACGCGGGTAATGAGCAGTTCTTC. The V call is TRBV7-9, the J call TRBJ2-1, with D possibly matching TRBD2 (5 bases). The CDR3 sequence is 13 residues long. Germline loops: CDR1 SEHNR, CDR2 FQNEAQ (reference sequence). With 5 bases removed from V and 7 bases from J, the gap between germline ends came to 12 bases.

The chain combines TRBV19 with TRBJ1-2, with D maybe TRBD1 (5 bases). This CDR3 region has 13 residues. Trimming pared 9 bases from V and 4 bases from J, leaving 15 bases between. Germline-derived CDR1 and CDR2 are LNHDA and SQIVND (reference sequence). The CDR3 DNA sequence: TGTGCCAGCAGGACGGTGGGGGGCTATGGCTACACCTTC. Translating it yields CASRTVGGYGYTF.

The chain employs TRBV19 and TRBJ2-2, with D uncertain. The CDR3 is made up of 15 amino acids. V was pared by 1 base and J by 9 bases, with 15 bases between. Per germline, CDR1 LNHDA and CDR2 SQIVND (reference sequence). The CDR3 DNA reads TGTGCCAGTAGTATAGGTTGGGCTAATAACAGGGAGCTGTTTTTT. This gives the protein CASSIGWANNRELFF.

The chain recombines TRBV27 with TRBJ1-2; 7 positions match TRBD1. Germline V gene sequence: CDR1 MNHEY, CDR2 SMNVEV (reference sequence). This CDR3 comprises 15 residues. The ends lost 2 bases at V and 4 bases at J; junction bases unmatched: 7. The CDR3 spells CASSLRTGATYGYTF. The CDR3 DNA reads TGTGCCAGCAGTTTACGAACAGGGGCCACCTATGGCTACACCTTC.

The CDR3 region has the DNA TGTGCCAGCAGTTCAAGAGGGTACAATGAGCAGTTCTTC. It encodes CASSSRGYNEQFF. The chain joins TRBV6-2 or TRBV6-3 to TRBJ2-1, with a tentative D call TRBD2 (5 bases). Trimming stripped 4 bases from V and 4 bases from J, with 8 bases between. Germline values: CDR1 MNHEY, CDR2 SVGEGT. CDR3 length: 13 residues.